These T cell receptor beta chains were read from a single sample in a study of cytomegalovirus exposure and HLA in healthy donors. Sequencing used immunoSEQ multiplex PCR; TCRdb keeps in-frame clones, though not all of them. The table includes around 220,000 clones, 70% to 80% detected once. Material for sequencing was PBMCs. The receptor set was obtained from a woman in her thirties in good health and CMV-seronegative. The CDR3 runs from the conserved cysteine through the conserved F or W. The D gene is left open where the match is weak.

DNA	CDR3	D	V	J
TGTGCCAGCCACTTGGGGGGGCTAAGTGGAAACACCATATATTTT	CASHLGGLSGNTIYF	NA	TRBV19	TRBJ1-3
TGTGCCAGCAGCGCTAGAGGAGACTACGAGCAGTACTTC	CASSARGDYEQYF	NA	TRBV5-4	TRBJ2-7
TGTGCCAGCAGCCGACCTGGGGGGAACTATGGCTACACCTTC	CASSRPGGNYGYTF	NA	TRBV11-2	TRBJ1-2
TGTGCCAGTGCGGGACTAGCGACCACAGATACGCAGTATTTT	CASAGLATTDTQYF	TRBD2	TRBV2	TRBJ2-3
TGTGCCAGCAGTTATACGACACCGAACACTGAAGCTTTCTTT	CASSYTTPNTEAFF	NA	TRBV6-5	TRBJ1-1
TGTGCCAGCAGCGTAGATGGCTGGGGAGCGACAGGGGCCGGCGAGCAGTACTTC	CASSVDGWGATGAGEQYF	TRBD1	TRBV9	TRBJ2-7
TGTGCCAGCCGGGGGGGAGGGTACGAGCAGTACTTC	CASRGGGYEQYF	TRBD2	TRBV6-5	TRBJ2-7
TGTGCCACCAGCAGAGCCATTTCCTCTGGAAACACCATATATTTT	CATSRAISSGNTIYF	NA	TRBV15	TRBJ1-3
TGCGCCAGCAGCCAAGATCCGTACTACGAGCAGTACTTC	CASSQDPYYEQYF	NA	TRBV4-1	TRBJ2-7
TGTGCCAGCAGCGTTTCAGAGGGACTAGCTACAGATACGCAGTATTTT	CASSVSEGLATDTQYF	TRBD2	TRBV9	TRBJ2-3
TGTGCCACCCGGGGGGGCAACACCGGGGAGCTGTTTTTT	CATRGGNTGELFF	TRBD2	TRBV6-6	TRBJ2-2